Presented here are 4 T cell receptor beta chains from one specimen sequenced in a study of T cell responses to AZD1222 COVID-19 vaccine. Sequencing was performed with immunoSEQ multiplex PCR; in TCRdb, only in-frame clones are kept and a portion is missing. The sample has tens of thousands of clones, approximately 90% seen once. Specimen: peripheral blood, collected on day 0 of AZD1222 vaccination. These receptors came from an adult in good health.

The chain is built from TRBV2 and TRBJ2-5; 9 bases match TRBD1. V dropped 5 bases and J dropped 5; count of bases not matched to a gene: 3. CDR1 is SNHLY, CDR2 FYNNEI, per germline. The CDR3 covers 13 residues. CDR3 sequence (DNA): TGTGCCAGCAGTCCAGGGACAGGGGAGACCCAGTACTTC. Its translation is CASSPGTGETQYF.

This chain uses TRBV11-2 with TRBJ1-5; 8 bases map to TRBD1. With 5 bases clipped from V and 3 bases from J, the junction kept 6 bases outside the gene matches. This CDR3 contains 15 residues. Germline values: CDR1 SGHAT, CDR2 FQNNGV. The chain's CDR3 is CASSLDRGYNQPQHF. CDR3 nucleotides: TGTGCCAGCAGCCTCGACAGGGGATACAATCAGCCCCAGCATTTT.

The V call is TRBV11-2, the J call TRBJ2-7, with 9 bases fitting TRBD2. There are 16 residues in the CDR3. Trimming at V came to 4 bases and at J to 0 bases, leaving 7 bases not matched to a gene. Germline V gene lookup returns CDR1 SGHAT and CDR2 FQNNGV. For the CDR3, the DNA is TGTGCCAGCAGCTCCCGACTAGCGGAGAGCTCCTACGAGCAGTACTTC. Amino acid sequence: CASSSRLAESSYEQYF. Drawing the rest from reference TRBV11-2 and TRBJ2-7, the complete variable domain is EAGVAQSPRYKIIEKRQSVAFWCNPISGHATLYWYQQILGQGPKLLIQFQNNGVVDDSQLPKDRFSAERLKGVDSTLKIQPAKLEDSAVYLCASSSRLAESSYEQYFGPGTRLTVT.

This clone was seen just once. The rearrangement uses TRBV12-3 or TRBV12-4 and TRBJ1-5; D possibly corresponds to TRBD1 (5 bases). Deletions cut 8 bases from V and 5 bases from J, with 10 bases between. CDR3 length: 12 amino acids. The CDR3 spells CASAGGYQPQHF. The CDR3 nucleotides are TGTGCCAGCGCCGGGGGGTATCAGCCCCAGCATTTT.